This T cell receptor (beta chain) was sequenced for a study of spatial heterogeneity in lung cancer. Study conclusions and caveats: Resection saw ubiquitous expanded tumor TCRs appear in blood more than follow-up did.

TCRdb reprocessed the 5' RACE reads with MiXCR, giving one entry per CDR3 protein. The repertoire includes 49,000 or so distinct CDR3 sequences, around 11% of them detected once, and roughly 45% sits in the top ten. This clonotype has more than one count but fewer than ten. No antigen is known for it. As for time point: sample taken at primary tumor resection. Without sorting, whole RNA was sequenced from tumor, nontumor lung or frozen PBMC. The sample in question was PBMCs, obtained at surgery. The source of this sequence is a female donor with early-stage non-small cell lung cancer.

DNA for the CDR3: TGTGCCAGCAGCTCGACTAGTATGGCAGATACGCAGTATTTT. This gives the protein CASSSTSMADTQYF. The chain links TRBV5-4 to TRBJ2-3; D is possibly TRBD2 (6 bases). The CDR3 contains 14 residues. Trimming removed 3 bases from V and 4 bases from J, with 12 bases in between. CDR1 is SGHNT, CDR2 YYREEE, per germline (reference sequence).